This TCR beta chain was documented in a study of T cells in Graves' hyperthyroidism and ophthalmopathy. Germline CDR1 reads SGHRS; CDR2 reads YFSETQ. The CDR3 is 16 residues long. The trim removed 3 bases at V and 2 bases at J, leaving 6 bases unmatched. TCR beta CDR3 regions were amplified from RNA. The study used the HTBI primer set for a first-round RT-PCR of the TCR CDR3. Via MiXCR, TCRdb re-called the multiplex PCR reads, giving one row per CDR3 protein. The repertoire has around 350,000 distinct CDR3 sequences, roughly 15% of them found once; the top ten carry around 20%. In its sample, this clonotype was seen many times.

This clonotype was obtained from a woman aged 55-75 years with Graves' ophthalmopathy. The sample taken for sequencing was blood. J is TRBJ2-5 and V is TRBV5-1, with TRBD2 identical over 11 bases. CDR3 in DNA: TGCGCCAGCAGCTCAGCCCGGACTAGCGGGCAAGAGACCCAGTACTTC. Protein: CASSSARTSGQETQYF.